These 24 T cell receptor beta chains came from one sample sequenced in a study of cytomegalovirus exposure and HLA in healthy donors. Clones were read by immunoSEQ multiplex PCR, and TCRdb kept only the in-frame ones, dropping some. The sample includes 170,000 or so clones, roughly 85% of them seen just once. Sequenced material: PBMCs. These receptor sequences come from a man aged 18 to 29 in good health and CMV-seropositive.

The V gene is TRBV5-1, the J gene TRBJ1-5; 8 bases map to TRBD1. There are 16 residues in the CDR3. The junction had 13 bases not matched to a gene; V was cut back by 4 bases and J by 7 bases. Germline lookup yields CDR1 SGHRS and CDR2 YFSETQ. CDR3 sequence (DNA): TGCGCCAGCAGCCGGAATCTTCAGGGGGCCGGACAGCCCCAGCATTTT. Protein: CASSRNLQGAGQPQHF.

This chain connects TRBV5-1 to TRBJ1-5; TRBD1 matches at 9 bases. The CDR3 is 17 residues long. J gave up 0 bases and V 3 bases, and 7 bases lay outside the gene matches. Looked up from germline, CDR1 is SGHRS and CDR2 is YFSETQ. CDR3 coding DNA: TGCGCCAGCAGCTACCGGGACAGGGTCGGTAGCAATCAGCCCCAGCATTTT. It is translated as CASSYRDRVGSNQPQHF.

The gene calls are TRBV7-6 and TRBJ2-1; TRBD2 matches 8 bases. CDR3 size: 15 residues. J was trimmed by 6 bases and V by 2 bases; bases with no gene match: 6. Germline V gene data show CDR1 as SGHVS and CDR2 as FNYEAQ. This CDR3 reads CASSLPGLGVNEQFF. The CDR3 DNA reads TGTGCCAGCAGCTTACCGGGACTAGGAGTCAATGAGCAGTTCTTC.

The rearrangement uses TRBV18 and TRBJ2-1, with 14 bases aligning to TRBD2. CDR3 length equals 18 residues. Germline CDR1 is KGHSH and CDR2 is LQKENI. Trimming at V came to 5 bases and at J to 4 bases, leaving 10 bases not matched to a gene. The DNA of the CDR3 is TGTGCCAGCTCAAGGACTAGCGGGAGGTACAGGGAGTACAATGAGCAGTTCTTC. This sequence encodes CASSRTSGRYREYNEQFF.

This clone appeared a few times. The V and J genes are TRBV27 and TRBJ2-7, with 8 bases lining up with TRBD2. Per germline, CDR1 MNHEY and CDR2 SMNVEV (reference sequence). This CDR3 is built from 14 residues. V dropped 9 bases and J dropped 3; count of bases not matched to a gene: 10. The CDR3 spells CASSGTPNFYEQYF. The DNA of the CDR3 is TGTGCCAGTAGCGGGACACCGAATTTCTACGAGCAGTACTTC.

There are a few counts of this clone. The chain combines TRBV2 with TRBJ1-5; D unclear. Germline V gene sequence: CDR1 SNHLY, CDR2 FYNNEI. Trimming pared 1 base from V and 6 bases from J, leaving 7 bases between. This CDR3 contains 13 residues. CDR3 region: CASSEVGAQPQHF. CDR3 sequence (DNA): TGTGCCAGCAGTGAAGTCGGAGCTCAGCCCCAGCATTTT.

V usage is TRBV11-2 and J usage is TRBJ2-2; TRBD1 matches 8 bases. The V and J ends lost 5 bases and 4 bases, in that order; junction bases with no gene match: 12. The germline V gene has CDR1 SGHAT and CDR2 FQNNGV. The CDR3 loop spans 17 amino acids. CDR3 region: CASSRTPQGAATGELFF. CDR3 nucleotide sequence: TGTGCCAGCAGCCGAACGCCCCAGGGGGCGGCCACCGGGGAGCTGTTTTTT.

V is TRBV6-5 and J is TRBJ2-5, with TRBD1 identical over 7 bases. The V segment lost 6 bases and the J segment 3 bases; nucleotides outside the gene matches: 4. The V gene's germline CDR1 is MNHEY and CDR2 SVGAGI. CDR3 size: 13 residues. The CDR3: CASRLTGKETQYF. Here the CDR3 DNA reads TGTGCCAGCAGGCTGACAGGGAAAGAGACCCAGTACTTC.

The chain joins TRBV27 to TRBJ1-5; D possibly corresponds to TRBD1 (6 bases). Germline V gives CDR1 MNHEY, CDR2 SMNVEV (reference sequence). This CDR3 has 15 amino acids. V was trimmed by 0 bases and J by 3 bases, leaving 9 bases between them. CDR3 sequence: CASSLSQGTNQPQHF. In DNA, the CDR3 is TGTGCCAGCAGTTTATCGCAGGGGACCAATCAGCCCCAGCATTTT.

Written as DNA, the CDR3 is TGTGCCAGCTCACCCCGTTCAGTCAACACCGGGGAGCTGTTTTTT. It is translated as CASSPRSVNTGELFF. The chain joins TRBV18 to TRBJ2-2, with unresolved D. The V gene's germline CDR1 is KGHSH and CDR2 LQKENI. The length of the CDR3 is 15 residues. V lost 3 bases, J lost 2 bases, and 10 bases lay in between. Combining the CDR3 with reference TRBV18 and TRBJ2-2 gives the whole variable domain NAGVMQNPRHLVRRRGQEARLRCSPMKGHSHVYWYRQLPEEGLKFMVYLQKENIIDESGMPKERFSAEFPKEGPSILRIQQVVRGDSAAYFCASSPRSVNTGELFFGEGSRLTVL.

The rearrangement joins TRBV2 to TRBJ1-5; 9 bases fit TRBD1. The CDR3 is 16 residues long. With V trimmed by 5 bases and J by 2 bases, 7 bases remained unmatched. CDR1 SNHLY and CDR2 FYNNEI come from the germline V gene. The chain's CDR3 is CASSFTGGWGNQPQHF. DNA of the CDR3: TGTGCCAGCAGTTTCACAGGGGGCTGGGGCAATCAGCCCCAGCATTTT.

Worth noting for this clone: Other nucleotide sequences in the sample specify the same CDR3. The chain recombines TRBV9 with TRBJ1-5, with 9 nucleotides matching TRBD1. Germline V gene lookup returns CDR1 SGDLS and CDR2 YYNGEE. Trimming at V came to 5 bases and at J to 6 bases, leaving 6 bases not matched to a gene. The CDR3 has 14 amino acids. The CDR3, as DNA: TGTGCCAGCAGTAGAACAGGGGGCGGTCAGCCCCAGCATTTT. Its protein product is CASSRTGGGQPQHF.

There are a few counts of this clone. The J gene is TRBJ1-2, the V gene TRBV10-1, with D possibly TRBD1 on 6 matching bases. The CDR3 spans 15 residues. V lost 8 bases and J lost 7, with 23 bases in between. Germline V gene data show CDR1 as WNHNN and CDR2 as SYGVQD (reference sequence). The DNA of the CDR3 is TGCGCCAGCCTTAACACGGGGGGCGCGGGAGGTGGCTACACCTTC. Amino acids: CASLNTGGAGGGYTF.

The rearrangement links TRBV28 to TRBJ2-1, with 9 bases identical to TRBD1. The CDR3 spans 17 residues. V was clipped by 6 bases and J by 10 bases; unmatched bases: 19. From germline, CDR1 is MDHEN and CDR2 SYDVKM. The CDR3 loop is CASSPPDRGMLGYEQFF. The DNA of the CDR3 is TGTGCCAGCAGCCCCCCCGACAGGGGGATGCTGGGCTACGAGCAGTTCTTC.

The sample holds one count of this clone. This chain connects TRBV5-6 to TRBJ2-7; maybe TRBD2 (6 bases). The ends were cut back, 2 bases at V and 2 bases at J, with 17 bases in the middle. The CDR3 length is 16 residues. The germline gives CDR1 SGHDT, CDR2 YYEEEE. CDR3 nucleotides: TGTGCCAGCAGCTTCCCCATCGGGGCGGGACCCTACGAGCAGTACTTC. This sequence encodes CASSFPIGAGPYEQYF.

The chain recombines TRBV7-9 with TRBJ1-1; D is undetermined. V lost 1 base and J lost 1, with 7 bases in between. The CDR3 extends over 14 amino acids. Germline CDR1 is SEHNR and CDR2 is FQNEAQ (reference sequence). The CDR3: CASSLVSGNTEAFF. The CDR3 DNA follows: TGTGCCAGCAGCTTAGTTAGTGGGAACACTGAAGCTTTCTTT.

The chain combines TRBV27 with TRBJ2-5, with D maybe TRBD2 (7 bases). CDR3 length equals 14 residues. CDR1 and CDR2 from the germline V gene are MNHEY and SMNVEV (reference sequence). Trimming took 6 bases from V and 4 from J, leaving 15 bases between them. CDR3 DNA: TGTGCCAGCAGAGACGGGGGGCCGGGAGAGACCCAGTACTTC. Translation gives CASRDGGPGETQYF.

For this clone: With a much larger clone just one base away, this may be a read error. The gene calls are TRBV6-1 and TRBJ2-3, with 12 nucleotides matching TRBD2. The CDR3 spans 15 residues. Germline loops: CDR1 MNHNS, CDR2 SASEGT. V shed 2 bases, J shed 4 bases, and the junction held 1 base outside the gene matches. In nucleotides, the CDR3 is TGTGCCAGCAGTGAATCTAGCGGGGGGGCAGATACGCAGTATTTT. This sequence encodes CASSESSGGADTQYF.

The count of this clone is one. The CDR3 here is CASSISRNTGELFF. The CDR3 bases are TGTGCCAGTAGTATATCGAGGAACACCGGGGAGCTGTTTTTT. V is TRBV19 and J is TRBJ2-2; D is unclear. The CDR3 is made up of 14 amino acids. CDR1 and CDR2 (germline): LNHDA, SQIVND (reference sequence). V shed 2 bases and J shed 1 base, with 5 bases lying between them.

The V and J genes are TRBV4-1 and TRBJ2-7; TRBD1 matches at 9 bases. The CDR3 has 15 amino acids. The V segment lost 0 bases and the J segment 3 bases; nucleotides outside the gene matches: 3. From germline, CDR1 is MGHRA and CDR2 YSYEKL. Written as DNA, the CDR3 is TGCGCCAGCAGCCAAGATCAGGACAGGGGCTACGAGCAGTACTTC. Translated, it gives CASSQDQDRGYEQYF.

Only one count was recorded for this clone. V gene TRBV28 combines with J gene TRBJ1-5; 10 bases line up with TRBD1. The CDR3 runs 17 residues. Trimming at V came to 6 bases and at J to 0 bases, leaving 8 bases not matched to a gene. CDR1 MDHEN and CDR2 SYDVKM come from the germline V gene. The chain's CDR3 is CASRSGTGAYSNQPQHF. Written as DNA, the CDR3 is TGTGCCAGCAGGTCCGGGACAGGGGCTTATAGCAATCAGCCCCAGCATTTT.

The V call is TRBV7-9, the J call TRBJ2-7; TRBD1 agrees at 7 bases. Per germline, CDR1 SEHNR and CDR2 FQNEAQ (reference sequence). J gave up 0 bases and V 5 bases, and 4 bases lay outside the gene matches. The CDR3 covers 14 residues. For the CDR3, the DNA is TGTGCCAGCAGCCGCCAGGGGGTCTCCTACGAGCAGTACTTC. Protein: CASSRQGVSYEQYF.

V and J are TRBV6-5 and TRBJ2-3; D is ambiguous. The V gene's germline CDR1 is MNHEY and CDR2 SVGAGI. Trimming stripped 2 bases from V and 2 bases from J, with 8 bases between. This CDR3 has 14 residues. The CDR3 DNA follows: TGTGCCAGCAGTTACCGCGGAGTCACAGATACGCAGTATTTT. Translating it yields CASSYRGVTDTQYF.

V is TRBV7-9 and J is TRBJ1-5; D gene ambiguous. This CDR3 is 12 amino acids long. The germline V gene has CDR1 SEHNR and CDR2 FQNEAQ (reference sequence). Trimming removed 8 bases at V and 0 bases at J, with 5 bases between. DNA of the CDR3: TGTGCCAGCGGAGATAGCAATCAGCCCCAGCATTTT. Protein product: CASGDSNQPQHF.